The T cell receptor (beta chain) under discussion was sequenced for a study of T-cell reconstitution after alpha-beta-depleted transplantation in children. General observations from the study: One year post-transplant, T-cell counts and diversity were largely derived from T cells produced anew. For some patients, TCRbeta diversity was high at day 60 because of recipient T cells and thymic progenitors that survived.

Germline V gives CDR1 SEHNR, CDR2 FQNEAQ (reference sequence). V lost 4 bases and J lost 6, with 10 bases in between. The CDR3 is 13 residues long. This clonotype was seen a few times. Its specificity is unknown. Researchers prepared the TCRbeta library using unique molecular identifiers, the study reports. MiXCR, applied by TCRdb to the PCR reads, yields one record per CDR3 protein. The sample includes 100,000 or so distinct CDR3 sequences, roughly 15% of them seen just once. The TCR comes from a male patient between 2 and 10 years old who had a stem cell transplant for acute lymphoblastic leukemia, so the T cells may come from the graft donor. Sequencing used PBMCs, mostly from graft donor cells, obtained 180 days after TCRalphabeta/CD19-depleted stem cell transplant. This chain joins TRBV7-9 and TRBJ1-5; D possibly corresponds to TRBD1 (6 bases). CDR3 region: CASSSGTSQPQHF. The CDR3 region has the DNA TGTGCCAGCAGCTCCGGGACAAGTCAGCCCCAGCATTTT.